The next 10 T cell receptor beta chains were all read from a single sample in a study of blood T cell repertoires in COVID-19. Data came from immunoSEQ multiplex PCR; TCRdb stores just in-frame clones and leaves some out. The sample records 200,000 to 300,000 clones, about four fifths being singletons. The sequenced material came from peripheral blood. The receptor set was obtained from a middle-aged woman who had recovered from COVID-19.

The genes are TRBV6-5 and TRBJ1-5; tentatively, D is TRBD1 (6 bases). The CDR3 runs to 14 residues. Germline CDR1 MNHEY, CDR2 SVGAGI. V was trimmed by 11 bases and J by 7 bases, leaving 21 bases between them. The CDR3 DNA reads TGTGCCGCTGGGTCGGTGCGCAGGGGCCAGCCCCAGCATTTT. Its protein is CAAGSVRRGQPQHF.

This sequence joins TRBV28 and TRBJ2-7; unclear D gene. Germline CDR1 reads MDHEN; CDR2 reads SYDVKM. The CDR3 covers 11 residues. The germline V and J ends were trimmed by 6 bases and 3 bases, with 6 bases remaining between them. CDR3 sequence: CASSVSYEQYF. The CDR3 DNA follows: TGTGCCAGCAGCGTCAGCTACGAGCAGTACTTC.

The CDR3 DNA reads TGTGCCAGCAGCTTAGCCCCGGAGCAGTTCTTC. Its protein is CASSLAPEQFF. The rearrangement links TRBV7-2 to TRBJ2-1; D not certain. The CDR3 is made up of 11 amino acids. CDR1 and CDR2 (germline): SGHTA, FQGNSA. The V end was cut by 0 bases, the J end by 10 bases, with 4 bases between.

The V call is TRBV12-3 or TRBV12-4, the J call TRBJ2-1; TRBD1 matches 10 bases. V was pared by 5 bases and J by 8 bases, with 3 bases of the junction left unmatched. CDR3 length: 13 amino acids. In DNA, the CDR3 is TGTGCCAGCAGTGGGACAGGGGATTATGAGCAGTTCTTC. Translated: CASSGTGDYEQFF.

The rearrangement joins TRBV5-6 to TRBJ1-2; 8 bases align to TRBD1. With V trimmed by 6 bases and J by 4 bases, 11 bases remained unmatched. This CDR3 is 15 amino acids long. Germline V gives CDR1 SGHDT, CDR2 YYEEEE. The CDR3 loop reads CASKVRDRSAYGYTF. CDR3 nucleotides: TGTGCCAGCAAGGTCCGGGACAGGTCGGCCTATGGCTACACCTTC.

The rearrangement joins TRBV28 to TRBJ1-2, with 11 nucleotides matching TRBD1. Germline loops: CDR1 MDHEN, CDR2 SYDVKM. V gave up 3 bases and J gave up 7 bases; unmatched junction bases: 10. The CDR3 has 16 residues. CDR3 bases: TGTGCCAGCAGTTTTTTCCTTTTGGGACAGGGGGTTGGCTACACCTTC. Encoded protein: CASSFFLLGQGVGYTF.

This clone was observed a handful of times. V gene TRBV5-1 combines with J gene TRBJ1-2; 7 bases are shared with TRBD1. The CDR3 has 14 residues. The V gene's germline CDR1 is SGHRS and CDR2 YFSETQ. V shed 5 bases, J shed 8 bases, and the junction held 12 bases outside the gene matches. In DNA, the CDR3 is TGCGCCAGCAGGGATGTCACAGGGGAGGAAGGCTACACCTTC. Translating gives CASRDVTGEEGYTF.

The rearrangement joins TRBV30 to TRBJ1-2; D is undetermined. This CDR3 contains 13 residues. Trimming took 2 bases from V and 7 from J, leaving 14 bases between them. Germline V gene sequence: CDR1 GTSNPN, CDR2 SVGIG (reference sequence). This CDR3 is CAWSRTHGSGYTF. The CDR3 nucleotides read TGTGCCTGGAGTCGGACCCACGGGAGTGGCTACACCTTC. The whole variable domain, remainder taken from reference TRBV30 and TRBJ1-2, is SQTIHQWPATLVQPVGSPLSLECTVEGTSNPNLYWYRQAAGRGLQLLFYSVGIGQISSEVPQNLSASRPQDRQFILSSKKLLLSDSGFYLCAWSRTHGSGYTFGSGTRLTVV.

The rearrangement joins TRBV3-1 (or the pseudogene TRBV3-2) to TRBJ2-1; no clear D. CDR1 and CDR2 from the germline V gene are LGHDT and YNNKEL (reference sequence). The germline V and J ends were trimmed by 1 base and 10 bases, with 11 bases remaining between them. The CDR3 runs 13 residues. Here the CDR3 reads CASSQAQIVEQFF. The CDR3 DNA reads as TGTGCCAGCAGCCAAGCCCAGATCGTGGAGCAGTTCTTC.

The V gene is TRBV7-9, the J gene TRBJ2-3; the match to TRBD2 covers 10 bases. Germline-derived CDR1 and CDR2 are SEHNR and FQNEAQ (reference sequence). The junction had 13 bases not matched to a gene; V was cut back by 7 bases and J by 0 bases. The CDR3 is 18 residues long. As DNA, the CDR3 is TGTGCCAGCAACCCACTAGCGGGGACTACTCGAAGCACAGATACGCAGTATTTT. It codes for CASNPLAGTTRSTDTQYF.